This T cell receptor beta chain was captured in a study of blood T cell repertoires in COVID-19. Study background: Samples came from the United States, Italy and Spain, spanning acute and convalescent COVID-19. PBMCs, B-cell-depleted T cells, or T cells were the source of the cDNA or gDNA that made up the material.

Under the authors' procedure: Estimation of nucleated cell counts relied on the amplification of reference gene primers. Produced via immunoSEQ multiplex PCR; TCRdb's table is partial and in-frame only. V, J and clone size are those of that table, while D and trimming were read from the DNA. The table lists over 200,000 clones, 75% to 85% of them singletons, with around 1.3% in the top ten. It was during active infection that Seattle patients were enrolled and then longitudinally followed. The CDR3 runs 15 residues. Germline lookup yields CDR1 GTSNPN and CDR2 SVGIG (reference sequence). The ends lost 3 bases at V and 2 bases at J; junction bases unmatched: 9.

The sequence was obtained from a woman between 25 and 40 years old with COVID-19, enrolled during active disease. The rearrangement uses TRBV30 and TRBJ1-2; 7 bases are a match to TRBD1. The specimen was peripheral blood. The CDR3 region is CAWRSAGGGNYGYTF. For the CDR3, the DNA is TGTGCCTGGAGATCGGCTGGAGGGGGCAACTATGGCTACACCTTC. The entire variable domain, with the rest obtained from reference TRBV30 and TRBJ1-2, is as follows: SQTIHQWPATLVQPVGSPLSLECTVEGTSNPNLYWYRQAAGRGLQLLFYSVGIGQISSEVPQNLSASRPQDRQFILSSKKLLLSDSGFYLCAWRSAGGGNYGYTFGSGTRLTVV.